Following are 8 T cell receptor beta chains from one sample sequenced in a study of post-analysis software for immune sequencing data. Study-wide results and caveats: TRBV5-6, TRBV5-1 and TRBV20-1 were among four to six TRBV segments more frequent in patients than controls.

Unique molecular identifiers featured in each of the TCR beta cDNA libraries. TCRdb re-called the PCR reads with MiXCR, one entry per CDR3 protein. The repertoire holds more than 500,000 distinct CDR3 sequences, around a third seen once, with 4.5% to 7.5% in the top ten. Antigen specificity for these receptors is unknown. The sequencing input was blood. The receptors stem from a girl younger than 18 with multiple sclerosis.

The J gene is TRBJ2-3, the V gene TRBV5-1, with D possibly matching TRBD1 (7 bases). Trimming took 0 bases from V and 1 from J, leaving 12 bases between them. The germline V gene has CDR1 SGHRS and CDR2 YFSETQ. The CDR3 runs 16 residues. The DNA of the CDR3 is TGCGCCAGCAGCTTGGGACAGGGAGGCGGCACAGATACGCAGTATTTT. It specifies CASSLGQGGGTDTQYF.

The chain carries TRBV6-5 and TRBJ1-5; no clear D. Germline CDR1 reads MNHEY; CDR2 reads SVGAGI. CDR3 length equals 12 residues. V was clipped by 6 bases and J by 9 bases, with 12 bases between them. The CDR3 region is CASSPTHGPQHF. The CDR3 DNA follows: TGTGCCAGCAGCCCCACCCATGGGCCCCAGCATTTT.

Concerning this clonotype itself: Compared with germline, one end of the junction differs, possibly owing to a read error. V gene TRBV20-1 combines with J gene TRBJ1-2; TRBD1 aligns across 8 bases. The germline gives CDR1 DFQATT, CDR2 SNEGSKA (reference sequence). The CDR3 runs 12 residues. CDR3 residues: CRAIQGDYGYTF. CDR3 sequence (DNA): TGCAGGGCTATACAGGGGGACTATGGCTACACCTTC.

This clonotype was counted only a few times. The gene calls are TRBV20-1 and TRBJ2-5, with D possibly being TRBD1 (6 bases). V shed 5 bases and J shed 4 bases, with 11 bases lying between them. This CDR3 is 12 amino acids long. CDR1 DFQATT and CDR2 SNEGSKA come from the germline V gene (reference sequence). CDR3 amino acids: CSASQGSETQYF. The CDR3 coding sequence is TGCAGTGCTTCACAGGGCTCAGAGACCCAGTACTTC.

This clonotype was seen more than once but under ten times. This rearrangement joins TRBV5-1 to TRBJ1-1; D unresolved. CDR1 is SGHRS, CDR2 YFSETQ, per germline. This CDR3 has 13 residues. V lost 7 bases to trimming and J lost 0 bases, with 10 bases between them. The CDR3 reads CASYDTLNTEAFF. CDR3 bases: TGCGCCAGCTATGACACATTGAACACTGAAGCTTTCTTT.

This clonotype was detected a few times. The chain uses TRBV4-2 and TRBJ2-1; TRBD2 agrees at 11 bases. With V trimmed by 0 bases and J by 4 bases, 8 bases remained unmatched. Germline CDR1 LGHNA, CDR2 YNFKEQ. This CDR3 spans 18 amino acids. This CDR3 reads CASSQDWLAGGLYNEQFF. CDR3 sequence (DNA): TGTGCCAGCAGCCAAGATTGGCTAGCGGGGGGACTTTACAATGAGCAGTTCTTC.

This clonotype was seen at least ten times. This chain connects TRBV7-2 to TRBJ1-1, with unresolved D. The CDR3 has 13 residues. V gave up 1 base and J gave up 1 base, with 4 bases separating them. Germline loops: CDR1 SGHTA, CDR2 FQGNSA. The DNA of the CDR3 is TGTGCCAGCAGCTTAGTCACGAACACTGAAGCTTTCTTT. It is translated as CASSLVTNTEAFF.

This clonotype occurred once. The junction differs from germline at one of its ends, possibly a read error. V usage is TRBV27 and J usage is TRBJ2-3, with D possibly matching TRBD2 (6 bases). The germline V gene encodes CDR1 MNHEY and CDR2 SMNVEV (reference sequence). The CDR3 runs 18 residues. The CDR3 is CASSRSPVVATSTDTQCF. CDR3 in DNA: TGTGCCAGCAGCCGAAGTCCAGTAGTAGCCACTAGCACAGATACGCAGTGTTTT.